One sample yielded the 10 T cell receptor beta chains listed below, sequenced in a study of vaccination and CD4 T cells after COVID-19. Time point in this sample: late sampling 161 to 241 days after vaccination in three convalescent patients. MiXCR, applied by TCRdb to the PCR reads, yields one record per CDR3 protein. In the table there are 26,000 or so distinct CDR3 sequences, 50% of which are singletons. This specimen consisted of CD4+ T cells from blood, obtained about 7 months after SARS-CoV-2 vaccination. The receptors come from a human donor who had recovered from COVID-19.

This clonotype was seen more than once but under ten times. The J gene is TRBJ1-6, the V gene TRBV7-9, with D hard to call. V was trimmed by 2 bases and J by 8 bases, leaving 13 bases between them. This CDR3 is built from 15 residues. Germline CDR1 and CDR2: SEHNR and FQNEAQ (reference sequence). CDR3 loop: CASSLRADHYSPLHF. The CDR3 DNA sequence: TGTGCCAGCAGCTTACGGGCAGATCACTATTCACCCCTCCACTTT.

This clonotype appeared once. The chain recombines TRBV20-1 with TRBJ2-7; D remains ambiguous. The CDR3 consists of 12 residues. Germline CDR1 is DFQATT and CDR2 is SNEGSKA (reference sequence). The V end lost 6 bases, the J end lost 4 bases, and 13 bases lay between the germline ends. The CDR3 DNA is TGCAGTGCCGTCAAGGAAGTTTACGAGCAGTACTTC. It specifies CSAVKEVYEQYF.

Only one count was recorded for this clonotype. The chain joins TRBV24-1 to TRBJ2-1; 12 bases line up with TRBD2. CDR3 length: 16 amino acids. Looked up from germline, CDR1 is KGHDR and CDR2 is SFDVKD. The V and J ends lost 3 bases and 6 bases, in that order; junction bases with no gene match: 5. The CDR3 sequence: CATSDPTSGRTNEQFF. Here the CDR3 DNA reads TGTGCCACCAGTGATCCAACTAGCGGGAGGACCAATGAGCAGTTCTTC.

Only a few counts were recorded for this clonotype. This chain uses TRBV7-9 with TRBJ2-7; a possible D gene is TRBD1 (5 bases). Germline V gene data show CDR1 as SEHNR and CDR2 as FQNEAQ (reference sequence). Trimming removed 5 bases at V and 5 bases at J, with 16 bases between. The CDR3 covers 14 residues. Here the CDR3 reads CASSRSAGPHEQYF. Here the CDR3 DNA reads TGTGCCAGCAGCCGAAGTGCAGGGCCCCACGAGCAGTACTTC.

This clonotype was detected only a few times. The chain uses TRBV19 and TRBJ1-5; D is unresolved. V gave up 2 bases and J gave up 2 bases, with 10 bases separating them. The CDR3 spans 15 residues. Germline V gene lookup returns CDR1 LNHDA and CDR2 SQIVND (reference sequence). The CDR3 protein is CASSIWGRGNQPQHF. The CDR3 coding sequence is TGTGCCAGTAGTATATGGGGTCGGGGCAATCAGCCCCAGCATTTT. Together with reference TRBV19 and TRBJ1-5, the CDR3 gives the full variable domain: DGGITQSPKYLFRKEGQNVTLSCEQNLNHDAMYWYRQDPGQGLRLIYYSQIVNDFQKGDIAEGYSVSREKKESFPLTVTSAQKNPTAFYLCASSIWGRGNQPQHFGDGTRLSIL.

The table lists this clonotype with a few counts. The V gene is TRBV15, the J gene TRBJ2-4; D may match TRBD1 or TRBD2 (5 bases each). The CDR3 is made up of 18 amino acids. Trimming took 1 base from V and 9 from J, leaving 25 bases between them. Germline-derived CDR1 and CDR2 are LNHNV and YYDKDF (reference sequence). The CDR3 loop is CATSRGIRQLGEGSIQYF. The CDR3 region has the DNA TGTGCCACCAGCAGAGGGATACGACAGTTGGGGGAAGGGAGCATTCAGTACTTC.

The genes are TRBV6-4 and TRBJ2-3, with TRBD2 matching 11 bases. The CDR3 has 15 residues. V was pared by 6 bases and J by 4 bases, with 6 bases of the junction left unmatched. Looked up from germline, CDR1 is MRHNA and CDR2 is SNTAGT. In DNA form, the CDR3 reads TGTGCCAGCAGCCCTACTAGCGGGAGTTCAGATACGCAGTATTTT. The encoded protein is CASSPTSGSSDTQYF.

V and J are TRBV20-1 and TRBJ2-1, with 11 bases matching TRBD2. Losses at the gene ends were 0 bases for V and 1 base for J; bases not matched to a gene: 11. The CDR3 length is 19 residues. Germline loops: CDR1 DFQATT, CDR2 SNEGSKA (reference sequence). The CDR3 reads CSARDRGLAGGRSYNEQFF. The CDR3 region has the DNA TGCAGTGCTAGAGATCGAGGGCTAGCGGGAGGTAGGTCCTACAATGAGCAGTTCTTC.

This clonotype was observed a handful of times. The chain combines TRBV7-3 with TRBJ2-1; TRBD2 agrees at 11 bases. V lost 3 bases and J lost 6; bases outside the gene matches: 10. Per the germline V gene, CDR1 is SGHTA and CDR2 is FQGTGA. This CDR3 contains 17 residues. CDR3 in amino acids: CASSFYVAGGIGNEQFF. The CDR3, as DNA: TGTGCCAGCAGCTTTTATGTAGCGGGAGGGATAGGCAATGAGCAGTTCTTC.

The chain recombines TRBV5-5 with TRBJ1-6, with TRBD1 as a possible D gene (5 bases). Looked up from germline, CDR1 is SGHKS and CDR2 is YYEKEE (reference sequence). This CDR3 is 13 amino acids long. V lost 7 bases, J lost 8 bases, and 13 bases lay in between. The CDR3 DNA sequence: TGTGCCAGCGAACGGGCAGGGCATTCACCCCTCCACTTT. Its protein is CASERAGHSPLHF.